One and the same sample provided the 29 T cell receptor beta chains below, sequenced in a study of T cell responses to AZD1222 COVID-19 vaccine. The assay was immunoSEQ multiplex PCR, and TCRdb's table has in-frame clones only and misses some. The repertoire includes under 110,000 clones, less than 95% of them detected once, and 7% to 9% sits in the top ten. Here the sequenced sample was peripheral blood, taken 28 days after the second AZD1222 dose. All receptors derive from an adult who received the AZD1222 COVID-19 vaccine.

The rearrangement uses TRBV7-2 and TRBJ2-3; 9 nucleotides line up with TRBD2. The CDR3 length is 13 residues. Germline CDR1 is SGHTA and CDR2 is FQGNSA. Trimming at V came to 6 bases and at J to 4 bases, leaving 2 bases not matched to a gene. The CDR3 DNA follows: TGTGCCAGCAGGGGCGGGGGGGCAGATACGCAGTATTTT. Translated: CASRGGGADTQYF.

The chain couples TRBV7-3 to TRBJ2-1, with 10 bases lining up with TRBD2. The CDR3 runs 16 residues. The germline V gene has CDR1 SGHTA and CDR2 FQGTGA. J lost 0 bases, V lost 4 bases, and 3 bases had no gene match. Written as DNA, the CDR3 is TGTGCCAGCAGCTCCTTAGCGGGGGGCTCCTACAATGAGCAGTTCTTC. It encodes CASSSLAGGSYNEQFF.

This chain connects TRBV7-9 to TRBJ1-1; TRBD1 agrees at 7 bases. The CDR3 spans 15 residues. Germline-derived CDR1 and CDR2 are SEHNR and FQNEAQ (reference sequence). J lost 1 base, V lost 6 bases, and 8 bases had no gene match. The CDR3: CASRPATGANTEAFF. CDR3 DNA sequence: TGTGCCAGCAGACCAGCCACAGGGGCGAACACTGAAGCTTTCTTT. Complete variable domain (other parts from reference TRBV7-9 and TRBJ1-1): DTGVSQNPRHKITKRGQNVTFRCDPISEHNRLYWYRQTLGQGPEFLTYFQNEAQLEKSRLLSDRFSAERPKGSFSTLEIQRTEQGDSAMYLCASRPATGANTEAFFGQGTRLTVV.

CDR3 sequence: CASSPGGRGAQHF. The DNA for the CDR3 is TGTGCCAGCAGCCCCGGCGGCCGCGGGGCCCAGCATTTT. The J gene is TRBJ1-5, the V gene TRBV6-5; D remains ambiguous. This CDR3 has 13 amino acids. Trimming shortened V by 6 bases and J by 11 bases, and 17 bases separated the two germline ends. The V gene's germline CDR1 is MNHEY and CDR2 SVGAGI.

The chain recombines TRBV6-6 with TRBJ1-4, with 7 bases lining up with TRBD1. This CDR3 spans 15 amino acids. V lost 5 bases to trimming and J lost 1 base; unmatched junction nucleotides: 4. CDR1 MNHNY and CDR2 SVGAGI come from the germline V gene (reference sequence). The CDR3 DNA reads as TGTGCCAGCAGTGACCAGGGGGGAACTAATGAAAAACTGTTTTTT. It specifies CASSDQGGTNEKLFF.

V gene TRBV11-1 combines with J gene TRBJ2-2; weak D call: TRBD2 (6 bases). CDR3 length: 13 amino acids. With 0 bases removed from V and 8 bases from J, the gap between germline ends came to 7 bases. Per the germline V gene, CDR1 is SGHAT and CDR2 is FQDESV (reference sequence). In DNA form, the CDR3 reads TGTGCCAGCAGCTTAGCAGGGACTGGGGAGCTGTTTTTT. Translated: CASSLAGTGELFF.

The chain combines TRBV6-2 or TRBV6-3 with TRBJ2-5, with 9 bases aligning to TRBD2. This CDR3 has 15 amino acids. The trim removed 5 bases at V and 4 bases at J, leaving 8 bases unmatched. Per the germline V gene, CDR1 is MNHEY and CDR2 is SVGEGT. CDR3 sequence: CASSPLAGATETQYF. The CDR3, as DNA: TGTGCCAGCAGTCCATTAGCGGGGGCTACAGAGACCCAGTACTTC.

The rearrangement links TRBV7-3 to TRBJ2-1; 8 bases are shared with TRBD1. V shed 5 bases and J 7 bases; nucleotides not matched to a gene: 7. The CDR3 has 14 residues. Per the germline V gene, CDR1 is SGHTA and CDR2 is FQGTGA. This CDR3 is CASSPTGVGNEQFF. The CDR3 nucleotides are TGTGCCAGCAGCCCGACAGGGGTGGGGAATGAGCAGTTCTTC.

The chain joins TRBV10-3 to TRBJ2-3, with 9 bases fitting TRBD1. V was clipped by 2 bases and J by 4 bases; unmatched bases: 13. This CDR3 contains 18 residues. Germline values: CDR1 ENHRY, CDR2 SYGVKD. CDR3 sequence: CAISEADPGQGVADTQYF. CDR3 DNA sequence: TGTGCCATCAGTGAGGCCGATCCGGGACAGGGTGTTGCAGATACGCAGTATTTT.

The chain carries TRBV27 and TRBJ2-4, with TRBD1 matching 8 bases. Germline loops: CDR1 MNHEY, CDR2 SMNVEV (reference sequence). Trimming cost V 5 bases and J 0 bases; bases outside gene matches: 15. The CDR3 runs to 19 residues. The CDR3 bases are TGTGCCAGCAGTCGCCGCCCACAGGGGGGAATATTAGCCAAAAACATTCAGTACTTC. As protein: CASSRRPQGGILAKNIQYF.

V gene TRBV6-5 combines with J gene TRBJ2-4; no clear D gene. The CDR3 has 15 amino acids. V was clipped by 4 bases and J by 0 bases, with 10 bases between them. Germline V lookup: CDR1 MNHEY, CDR2 SVGAGI. The CDR3 loop reads CASSFSSLAKNIQYF. The CDR3 nucleotides are TGTGCCAGCAGTTTTTCTTCTTTAGCCAAAAACATTCAGTACTTC.

The CDR3 sequence is CASGADSTDTQYF. In nucleotides, the CDR3 is TGTGCTAGCGGAGCTGACAGCACAGATACGCAGTATTTT. The rearrangement uses TRBV7-7 and TRBJ2-3, with a tentative D call TRBD2 (6 bases). CDR3 length: 13 residues. Looked up from germline, CDR1 is SSHAT and CDR2 is FNYEAQ (reference sequence).

The rearrangement joins TRBV18 to TRBJ2-7; D not resolved. Germline V gives CDR1 KGHSH, CDR2 LQKENI. Trimming cost V 2 bases and J 0 bases, with 20 bases left between them. This CDR3 spans 18 amino acids. The CDR3, as DNA: TGTGCCAGCTCACCATTCGACCGGTTCGGGTCCCACTCCTACGAGCAGTACTTC. It encodes CASSPFDRFGSHSYEQYF.

This chain uses TRBV6-2 or TRBV6-3 with TRBJ1-1, with a possible D match to TRBD1 (5 bases). Germline CDR1 reads MNHEY; CDR2 reads SVGEGT. There are 14 residues in the CDR3. Trimming removed 7 bases from V and 5 bases from J, with 17 bases in between. CDR3 residues: CASNPQGRGTEAFF. CDR3 DNA: TGTGCCAGCAACCCTCAGGGAAGGGGAACTGAAGCTTTCTTT.

The chain links TRBV5-6 to TRBJ1-2; unclear D gene. V dropped 2 bases and J dropped 4 bases, with 9 bases sitting between them. CDR1 and CDR2 (germline): SGHDT, YYEEEE. The CDR3 extends over 13 amino acids. The CDR3 loop reads CASSFSRSYGYTF. The CDR3 DNA sequence: TGTGCCAGCAGCTTTTCCCGGAGCTATGGCTACACCTTC.

The chain recombines TRBV12-3 or TRBV12-4 with TRBJ2-3; D gene ambiguous. V lost 3 bases, J lost 2 bases, and 3 bases lay in between. The CDR3 consists of 12 residues. DNA of the CDR3: TGTGCCAGCAGTTTGGACACAGATACGCAGTATTTT. This translates into CASSLDTDTQYF.

This chain connects TRBV6-4 to TRBJ2-3, with 8 positions matching TRBD2. V was clipped by 4 bases and J by 6 bases; unmatched bases: 12. This CDR3 is 16 amino acids long. The germline gives CDR1 MRHNA, CDR2 SNTAGT. The CDR3, as DNA: TGTGCCAGCAGTGCCTGGGCAGGAGCGGGGGCGGATACGCAGTATTTT. Protein: CASSAWAGAGADTQYF.

The chain is built from TRBV7-2 and TRBJ2-3; 10 bases agree with TRBD2. The germline V gene has CDR1 SGHTA and CDR2 FQGNSA. CDR3 length equals 16 residues. V shed 0 bases, J shed 6 bases, and the junction held 6 bases outside the gene matches. The CDR3 loop is CASSLARTSGVDTQYF. The CDR3 bases are TGTGCCAGCAGCTTAGCTCGTACTAGCGGGGTTGATACGCAGTATTTT.

This clone was recorded only once. The V call is TRBV27, the J call TRBJ2-7, with a tentative D call TRBD1 (5 bases). V was pared by 2 bases and J by 7 bases, with 15 bases between. Germline CDR1 and CDR2: MNHEY and SMNVEV (reference sequence). The CDR3 sequence is 14 residues long. For the CDR3, the DNA is TGTGCCAGCAGTTTACATTGGTCCCAGGGTGAGCAGTACTTC. The encoded protein is CASSLHWSQGEQYF.

The V call is TRBV10-3, the J call TRBJ2-1; tentatively, D is TRBD1 or TRBD2 (5 bases each). The CDR3 covers 14 residues. With 5 bases removed from V and 6 bases from J, the gap between germline ends came to 14 bases. CDR1 ENHRY and CDR2 SYGVKD come from the germline V gene. CDR3 sequence (DNA): TGTGCCATCAGTATAGAGGGGTTTGGCAATGAGCAGTTCTTC. This gives the protein CAISIEGFGNEQFF.

V gene TRBV5-1 combines with J gene TRBJ1-5; no clear D. The CDR3 extends over 14 amino acids. V lost 4 bases and J 9 bases, leaving 17 bases between the germline ends. From germline, CDR1 is SGHRS and CDR2 YFSETQ. CDR3 sequence reads: CASSETGSPAPQHF. The CDR3 region has the DNA TGCGCCAGCAGCGAAACGGGTTCTCCAGCGCCCCAGCATTTT.

The chain couples TRBV7-3 to TRBJ1-1; 9 bases are shared with TRBD1. The CDR3 totals 17 residues. The germline V gene encodes CDR1 SGHTA and CDR2 FQGTGA. Trimming took 5 bases from V and 2 from J; bases not matched to a gene: 12. CDR3 sequence: CASSPSGTGLVNTEAFF. The CDR3 DNA reads as TGTGCCAGCAGCCCATCGGGGACAGGGCTTGTTAACACTGAAGCTTTCTTT.

The rearrangement uses TRBV6-5 and TRBJ1-5; TRBD1 is a possible D gene (5 bases). V dropped 5 bases and J dropped 7 bases, with 9 bases sitting between them. The CDR3 contains 12 residues. The germline V gene encodes CDR1 MNHEY and CDR2 SVGAGI. The chain's CDR3 is CASSQTGQPQHF. CDR3 bases: TGTGCCAGCAGTCAAACAGGACAGCCCCAGCATTTT.

The chain links TRBV19 to TRBJ1-5; 7 bases are a match to TRBD1. J lost 6 bases, V lost 0 bases, and 5 bases had no gene match. The CDR3 spans 15 residues. CDR1 is LNHDA and CDR2 is SQIVND in the germline V gene (reference sequence). The CDR3 coding sequence is TGTGCCAGTAGTATAGAGGGACAGTGGGCTCAGCCCCAGCATTTT. It is translated as CASSIEGQWAQPQHF.

This chain connects TRBV4-3 to TRBJ2-5, with 8 bases lining up with TRBD2. Germline V gene sequence: CDR1 LGHNA, CDR2 YSLEER. The CDR3 is made up of 17 amino acids. Trimming took 1 base from V and 0 from J; bases not matched to a gene: 7. CDR3 sequence (DNA): TGCGCCAGCAGCCAAGTCCTAGCGGGCACCAACCAAGAGACCCAGTACTTC. Translated: CASSQVLAGTNQETQYF.

V usage is TRBV11-1 and J usage is TRBJ2-3; possible D gene TRBD1, 6 bases. The germline CDR1 and CDR2 sequences are SGHAT and FQDESV (reference sequence). The CDR3 totals 14 residues. The ends were cut back, 3 bases at V and 0 bases at J, with 7 bases in the middle. The CDR3 loop reads CASSFRGSTDTQYF. For the CDR3, the DNA is TGTGCCAGCAGCTTCAGGGGTAGCACAGATACGCAGTATTTT.

The chain has TRBV4-2 and TRBJ1-2; D might be TRBD1 (5 bases). The V end lost 0 bases, the J end lost 0 bases, and 14 bases lay between the germline ends. The CDR3 runs 17 residues. Germline-derived CDR1 and CDR2 are LGHNA and YNFKEQ. Written as DNA, the CDR3 is TGTGCCAGCAGCCAAGAGGCAGGGATATTAGCTAACTATGGCTACACCTTC. This codes for CASSQEAGILANYGYTF.

Only one count was recorded for this clone. The chain combines TRBV27 with TRBJ2-1; weak D call: TRBD2 (6 bases). This CDR3 has 14 residues. The V end lost 3 bases, the J end lost 0 bases, and 6 bases lay between the germline ends. Germline-derived CDR1 and CDR2 are MNHEY and SMNVEV (reference sequence). The CDR3 here is CASSFGSSYNEQFF. The CDR3, as DNA: TGTGCCAGCAGTTTCGGGAGCTCCTACAATGAGCAGTTCTTC.

This chain uses TRBV5-6 with TRBJ2-3; TRBD2 is a possible D gene (7 bases). V lost 1 base and J lost 4, with 13 bases in between. The CDR3 contains 15 residues. Germline V gene sequence: CDR1 SGHDT, CDR2 YYEEEE. The CDR3 region is CASSLLGGPSDTQYF. The CDR3 DNA is TGTGCCAGCAGCTTGTTGGGGGGGCCCTCAGATACGCAGTATTTT. The full variable domain, with the rest looked up from reference TRBV5-6 and TRBJ2-3, is DAGVTQSPTHLIKTRGQQVTLRCSPKSGHDTVSWYQQALGQGPQFIFQYYEEEERQRGNFPDRFSGHQFPNYSSELNVNALLLGDSALYLCASSLLGGPSDTQYFGPGTRLTVL.